The 7 T cell receptor beta chains below all came from one sample that was sequenced in a study of regulatory T cells in long-lasting Graves disease. With iRepertoire HTBI primers and Arm-PCR of CDR3 regions, TCR beta libraries were built. MiXCR, applied by TCRdb to the multiplex PCR reads, yields one record per CDR3 protein. The table has roughly 500,000 distinct CDR3 sequences, around 12% seen once; the top ten hold roughly 8.2%. This sample's time point: newly diagnosed GD, antithyroid drugs for less than 3 months. PBMC-derived RNA was used for the TCR library. The same sample was also used in a study of T cells in Graves' hyperthyroidism and ophthalmopathy.

Sequencing was performed on peripheral blood mononuclear cells (PBMCs), taken at new diagnosis, from a patient treated with antithyroid drugs. The receptors stem from a woman in her 30s with Graves disease.

This clonotype was counted many times. The chain's CDR3 is CASSDRLYLYSNQPQHF. For the CDR3, the DNA is TGTGCCAGCTCTGACAGGCTTTACCTATATAGCAATCAGCCCCAGCATTTT. V gene TRBV28 combines with J gene TRBJ1-5; tentative D call: TRBD1 (6 bases). CDR3 size: 17 residues. Germline CDR1 reads MDHEN; CDR2 reads SYDVKM. V was clipped by 8 bases and J by 0 bases, with 20 bases between them. The full variable domain, its missing parts supplied by reference TRBV28 and TRBJ1-5, is DVKVTQSSRYLVKRTGEKVFLECVQDMDHENMFWYRQDPGLGLRLIYFSYDVKMKEKGDIPEGYSVSREKKERFSLILESASTNQTSMYLCASSDRLYLYSNQPQHFGDGTRLSIL.

The DNA for the CDR3 is TGCGCCAACAGAGCGGGACAGGGGGCTCCCACGACGTACAATGAGCAGTTCTTC. It translates to CANRAGQGAPTTYNEQFF. The chain recombines TRBV5-1 with TRBJ2-1, with TRBD1 matching over 12 bases. Germline V gives CDR1 SGHRS, CDR2 YFSETQ. The V and J ends lost 9 bases and 4 bases, in that order; junction bases with no gene match: 17. This CDR3 region has 18 residues.

This clonotype was detected many times. V and J are TRBV7-9 and TRBJ2-7; D call uncertain. V was cut by 3 bases and J by 2 bases, with 2 bases left in between. CDR3 length: 11 residues. The germline CDR1 and CDR2 sequences are SEHNR and FQNEAQ (reference sequence). This CDR3 is CASSFTYEQYF. DNA of the CDR3: TGTGCCAGCAGCTTTACCTACGAGCAGTACTTC. The complete variable domain, with remaining parts taken from reference TRBV7-9 and TRBJ2-7, reads DTGVSQNPRHKITKRGQNVTFRCDPISEHNRLYWYRQTLGQGPEFLTYFQNEAQLEKSRLLSDRFSAERPKGSFSTLEIQRTEQGDSAMYLCASSFTYEQYFGPGTRLTVT.

Of note for this clonotype: A read error may be the cause here, since a much bigger clone is one base away. The gene calls are TRBV11-2 and TRBJ1-1; D not certain. Deletions cut 6 bases from V and 8 bases from J, with 19 bases between. CDR1 and CDR2 from the germline V gene are SGHAT and FQNNGV. The CDR3 is made up of 14 amino acids. The CDR3 loop is CASRPRGRHIEAFF. CDR3 bases: TGTGCCAGCAGGCCTAGAGGGCGTCATATAGAAGCTTTCTTT. Full variable domain (outside the CDR3, taken from reference TRBV11-2 and TRBJ1-1): EAGVAQSPRYKIIEKRQSVAFWCNPISGHATLYWYQQILGQGPKLLIQFQNNGVVDDSQLPKDRFSAERLKGVDSTLKIQPAKLEDSAVYLCASRPRGRHIEAFFGQGTRLTVV.

J is TRBJ2-7 and V is TRBV7-2; D may match TRBD1 or TRBD2 (5 bases each). V was shortened by 11 bases and J by 7 bases, with 27 bases between the two germline ends. The CDR3 totals 15 residues. The germline CDR1 and CDR2 sequences are SGHTA and FQGNSA. The CDR3 bases are TGTGCCGGTAGTACCCGGGACCAAAATCGGCGAGAGCAGTACTTC. This sequence encodes CAGSTRDQNRREQYF.

This clonotype was seen ten or more times. J is TRBJ2-7 and V is TRBV11-2; weak D call: TRBD1 (6 bases). CDR1 and CDR2 (germline): SGHAT, FQNNGV. This CDR3 comprises 19 residues. V gave up 4 bases and J gave up 2 bases, with 27 bases separating them. CDR3: CASSSGVGHRAALTYEQYF. The CDR3 DNA reads as TGTGCCAGCAGCTCCGGGGTTGGGCACAGGGCGGCCCTTACCTACGAGCAGTACTTC.

The chain links TRBV20-1 to TRBJ1-2; D unclear. Trimming took off 3 bases at V and 2 bases at J, with 13 bases between the two ends. The length of the CDR3 is 14 residues. Per germline, CDR1 DFQATT and CDR2 SNEGSKA (reference sequence). CDR3 sequence (DNA): TGCAGTGCTAGGGCCCCCTATGGGAACTATGGCTACACCTTC. Amino acids: CSARAPYGNYGYTF.